These 6 T cell receptor beta chains originate from one sample sequenced in a study of T cells in Graves' hyperthyroidism and ophthalmopathy. The CDR3 regions of TCR beta were amplified from RNA transcripts. The HTBI primer set served for first-round RT-PCR of the TCR CDR3. TCRdb re-called the multiplex PCR reads through MiXCR, storing one row per CDR3 protein. Of over 700,000 distinct CDR3 sequences in the sample, roughly a third are singletons; the top ten hold around 30%. The sample taken for sequencing was blood. The receptors here all came from a woman between 40 and 50 years old with Graves' hyperthyroidism.

The rearrangement uses TRBV7-9 and TRBJ2-2; the D call may be TRBD1 or TRBD2 (6 bases each). Trimming shortened V by 7 bases and J by 1 base, and 16 bases separated the two germline ends. Germline CDR1 is SEHNR and CDR2 is FQNEAQ (reference sequence). CDR3 length: 16 residues. The CDR3 nucleotides read TGTGCCAGCACCCAGGGGAGGACAGTGAACACCGGGGAGCTGTTTTTT. Amino acids: CASTQGRTVNTGELFF.

This clonotype was counted a few times. This chain connects TRBV19 to TRBJ2-5; D tentatively fits TRBD1 or TRBD2 (5 bases each). Germline V gene data show CDR1 as LNHDA and CDR2 as SQIVND (reference sequence). This CDR3 has 16 amino acids. V lost 6 bases and J lost 2, with 19 bases in between. DNA of the CDR3: TGTGCCAGTAGCTTATATCATGGGGGATTACAAGAGACCCAGTACTTC. Translated: CASSLYHGGLQETQYF.

This clonotype appeared many times. The CDR3 region has the DNA TGCAGCGTTGATGGCAGCTGGAACACTGAAGCTTTCTTT. Translating it yields CSVDGSWNTEAFF. V and J are TRBV29-1 and TRBJ1-1; D call uncertain. Germline V lookup: CDR1 SQVTM, CDR2 ANQGSEA. Trimming took 3 bases from V and 1 from J, leaving 9 bases between them. The CDR3 is 13 residues long.

This chain joins TRBV12-3 or TRBV12-4 and TRBJ2-2; 10 bases are a match to TRBD1. V gave up 10 bases and J gave up 4 bases; unmatched junction bases: 9. This CDR3 region has 15 residues. CDR3 sequence reads: CANIETGGSTGELFF. CDR3 sequence (DNA): TGTGCCAACATAGAGACAGGGGGCAGCACCGGGGAGCTGTTTTTT.

The chain has TRBV7-9 and TRBJ2-7; no definite D call. The J call may be faulty, since TRBJ2-1 better matches the DNA end. This CDR3 spans 12 amino acids. Germline assignment: CDR1 SEHNR and CDR2 FQNEAQ (reference sequence). The CDR3 protein is CASSLADNEQFF. CDR3 nucleotides: TGTGCCAGCAGCTTAGCGGACAATGAGCAGTTCTTC.

This clonotype was found a few times. The chain combines TRBV20-1 with TRBJ1-1, with TRBD1 matching over 7 bases. CDR3 size: 15 residues. From germline, CDR1 is DFQATT and CDR2 SNEGSKA (reference sequence). The V segment lost 3 bases and the J segment 7 bases; nucleotides outside the gene matches: 14. The CDR3 nucleotides are TGCAGTGCTAGTGTGCAACAGGGGAAGGGGGATGAAGCTTTCTTT. It codes for CSASVQQGKGDEAFF.